Each of the 9 T cell receptor beta chains below was sequenced from the same sample in a study of blood T cell repertoires in COVID-19. The assay was immunoSEQ multiplex PCR, and TCRdb's table has in-frame clones only and misses some. This sample has about 530,000 clones; 85% to 90% occur once, and the top ten carry under 8.5%. Sequenced material: peripheral blood. These receptors were collected from a woman in her forties or fifties with COVID-19, enrolled during active disease.

The chain is built from TRBV5-1 and TRBJ2-3; no clear D. Trimming stripped 0 bases from V and 0 bases from J, with 17 bases between. The CDR3 has 18 amino acids. Looked up from germline, CDR1 is SGHRS and CDR2 is YFSETQ. This chain's CDR3 is CASSLAGSGPTSTDTQYF. The CDR3, as DNA: TGCGCCAGCAGCTTGGCAGGCAGTGGGCCTACTAGCACAGATACGCAGTATTTT.

This chain connects TRBV7-9 to TRBJ1-1; weak D call: TRBD1 (5 bases). The CDR3 runs to 13 residues. V was clipped by 7 bases and J by 5 bases, with 14 bases between them. CDR1 SEHNR and CDR2 FQNEAQ come from the germline V gene (reference sequence). CDR3 sequence (DNA): TGTGCCAGCACCGTCAAGGGGAGGACTGAAGCTTTCTTT. Translation gives CASTVKGRTEAFF.

The CDR3 spells CAISESGGTGGTNTQYF. In DNA, the CDR3 is TGTGCCATCAGTGAGTCAGGCGGGACAGGGGGTACGAATACGCAGTATTTT. This chain connects TRBV10-3 to TRBJ2-3, with 11 bases identical to TRBD1. J was trimmed by 7 bases and V by 0 bases; bases with no gene match: 9. Germline V gene data show CDR1 as ENHRY and CDR2 as SYGVKD. CDR3 length: 17 amino acids.

The V call is TRBV6-5, the J call TRBJ1-2; tentatively, D is TRBD1 (6 bases). In germline, CDR1 is MNHEY, CDR2 SVGAGI. The CDR3 length is 16 residues. V was trimmed by 0 bases and J by 4 bases, leaving 15 bases between them. The CDR3 protein is CASSYSPTDSSYGYTF. The DNA for the CDR3 is TGTGCCAGCAGTTACTCGCCCACGGACAGTTCCTATGGCTACACCTTC.

J is TRBJ1-1 and V is TRBV19; a weak D match, TRBD1 (5 bases). V shed 4 bases and J shed 4 bases, with 10 bases lying between them. This CDR3 has 13 amino acids. CDR1 LNHDA and CDR2 SQIVND come from the germline V gene (reference sequence). The CDR3 spells CASSTGGATEAFF. The CDR3 coding sequence is TGTGCCAGTAGTACCGGTGGGGCCACTGAAGCTTTCTTT.

This chain links TRBV19 with TRBJ1-1; 8 bases line up with TRBD1. Germline CDR1 is LNHDA and CDR2 is SQIVND (reference sequence). CDR3 length equals 14 residues. V gave up 5 bases and J gave up 4 bases; unmatched junction bases: 6. CDR3 amino acids: CASSPQTGGTEAFF. As DNA, the CDR3 is TGTGCCAGTAGTCCCCAAACAGGGGGCACTGAAGCTTTCTTT.

This chain uses TRBV5-4 with TRBJ1-2, with D perhaps TRBD1 (6 bases). CDR3 length: 13 residues. Trimming took off 3 bases at V and 4 bases at J, with 10 bases between the two ends. Germline V lookup: CDR1 SGHNT, CDR2 YYREEE (reference sequence). CDR3 in amino acids: CASSSDSFYGYTF. CDR3 in DNA: TGTGCCAGCAGCTCGGACAGTTTCTATGGCTACACCTTC.

V is TRBV2 and J is TRBJ1-2; D remains ambiguous. CDR3 length: 12 residues. Germline V gene data show CDR1 as SNHLY and CDR2 as FYNNEI. V was trimmed by 4 bases and J by 8 bases, leaving 11 bases between them. CDR3 nucleotides: TGTGCCAGCAGTGTCGAACAGTACGGCTACACCTTC. Amino acid sequence: CASSVEQYGYTF. The whole variable domain, remainder taken from reference TRBV2 and TRBJ1-2, is EPEVTQTPSHQVTQMGQEVILRCVPISNHLYFYWYRQILGQKVEFLVSFYNNEISEKSEIFDDQFSVERPDGSNFTLKIRSTKLEDSAMYFCASSVEQYGYTFGSGTRLTVV.

The chain is built from TRBV19 and TRBJ1-2; D unresolved. The ends were cut back, 6 bases at V and 2 bases at J, with 7 bases in the middle. Germline V gene lookup returns CDR1 LNHDA and CDR2 SQIVND (reference sequence). CDR3 length: 12 amino acids. CDR3 nucleotide sequence: TGTGCCAGTAGGCGCCCCAACTATGGCTACACCTTC. Translation: CASRRPNYGYTF.